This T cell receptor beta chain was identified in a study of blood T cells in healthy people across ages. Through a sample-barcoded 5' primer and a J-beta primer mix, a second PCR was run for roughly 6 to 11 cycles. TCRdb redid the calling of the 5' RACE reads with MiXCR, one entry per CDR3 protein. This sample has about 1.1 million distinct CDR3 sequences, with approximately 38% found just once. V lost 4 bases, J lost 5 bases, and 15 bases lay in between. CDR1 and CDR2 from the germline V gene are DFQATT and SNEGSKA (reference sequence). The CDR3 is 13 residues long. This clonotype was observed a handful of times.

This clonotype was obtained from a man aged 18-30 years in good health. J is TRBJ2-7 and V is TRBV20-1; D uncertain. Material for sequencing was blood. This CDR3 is CSATRLGSDEQYF. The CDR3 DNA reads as TGCAGTGCTACGCGGCTAGGAAGCGACGAGCAGTACTTC.